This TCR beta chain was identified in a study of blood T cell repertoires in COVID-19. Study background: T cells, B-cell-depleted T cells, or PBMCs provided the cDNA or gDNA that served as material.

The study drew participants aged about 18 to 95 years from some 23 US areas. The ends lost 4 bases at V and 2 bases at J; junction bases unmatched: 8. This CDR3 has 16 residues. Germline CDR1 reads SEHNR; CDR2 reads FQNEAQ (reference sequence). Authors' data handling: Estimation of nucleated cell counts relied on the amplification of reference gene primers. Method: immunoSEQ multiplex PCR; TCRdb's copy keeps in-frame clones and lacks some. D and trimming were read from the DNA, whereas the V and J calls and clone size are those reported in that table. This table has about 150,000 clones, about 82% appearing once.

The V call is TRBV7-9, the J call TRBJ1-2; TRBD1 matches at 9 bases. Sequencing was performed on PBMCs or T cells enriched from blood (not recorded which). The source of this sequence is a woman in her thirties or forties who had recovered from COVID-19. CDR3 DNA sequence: TGTGCCAGCAGCTCAAAGGGGGGACAGGGAAACTATGGCTACACCTTC. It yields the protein CASSSKGGQGNYGYTF.